This T cell receptor (beta chain) was sequenced in a study of PD-L1 blockade in urothelial cancer. Across the whole study: Of some 29 patients, twenty-five were males with bladder-origin urothelial cancer. Chemotherapy regimens numbering 0 to 3 had been given to patients. The researchers analyzed blood 3 weeks (second dose) and 6 weeks after treatment start.

This clone has only a few counts. This CDR3 is 16 amino acids long. V was shortened by 1 base and J by 8 bases, with 17 bases between the two germline ends. Per germline, CDR1 MDHEN and CDR2 SYDVKM. Synthetic spike-ins, TCR analog templates, were added into each PCR. Measured with immunoSEQ multiplex PCR; TCRdb has only the in-frame clones, and not every one. The sample records 75,000 to 95,000 clones, 85% being singletons. Time point noted: pretreatment peripheral blood. This sequence was found in a man between 35 and 55 years old with urothelial cancer. The sequences come from PBMCs, collected around atezolizumab (anti-PD-L1) treatment. This chain links TRBV28 with TRBJ1-4, with a weak D call TRBD1 (5 bases). CDR3 DNA: TGTGCCAGCAGTTTATCCGCAGCAGGGTTTCGAGAAAAACTGTTTTTT. Translated, it gives CASSLSAAGFREKLFF.